The next 17 T cell receptor beta chains were all read from a single sample in a study of beta chain features in type 1 diabetes. The study reverse transcribed the entire isolated RNA, so it sequenced expressed TCRB transcripts. Sequencing used immunoSEQ multiplex PCR; TCRdb keeps in-frame clones, though not all of them. The sample lists roughly 400,000 clones, approximately 15% occurring once. The sample consisted of naive CD4+ T cells from blood. These receptors were collected from a young man in good health.

On this clone itself: Other nucleotide sequences from this sample produce the same CDR3. This chain uses TRBV7-2 with TRBJ1-5, with a possible D match to TRBD1 (5 bases). Trimming shortened V by 1 base and J by 3 bases, and 10 bases separated the two germline ends. The CDR3 is made up of 15 amino acids. Germline CDR1 is SGHTA and CDR2 is FQGNSA. CDR3 coding DNA: TGTGCCAGCAGCTTAGGGGGCAGGGCCAATCAGCCCCAGCATTTT. It encodes CASSLGGRANQPQHF.

The V call is TRBV7-8, the J call TRBJ2-1; D is unclear. The CDR3 runs 14 residues. V dropped 1 base and J dropped 5 bases, with 9 bases sitting between them. Germline V lookup: CDR1 SGHVS, CDR2 FQNEAQ. CDR3 region: CASSLESLHNEQFF. The CDR3 bases are TGTGCCAGCAGCTTAGAGTCACTACACAATGAGCAGTTCTTC.

J is TRBJ2-1 and V is TRBV9; D is unresolved. V lost 1 base, J lost 3 bases, and 5 bases lay in between. The CDR3 spans 13 residues. From germline, CDR1 is SGDLS and CDR2 YYNGEE. The CDR3 loop is CASSVTHYNEQFF. The CDR3 DNA follows: TGTGCCAGCAGCGTAACCCACTACAATGAGCAGTTCTTC.

Only a few counts were recorded for this clone. The chain links TRBV9 to TRBJ2-7; no reliable D call. Germline V CDR1 and CDR2: SGDLS, YYNGEE. The CDR3 contains 14 residues. The germline V and J ends were trimmed by 0 bases and 0 bases, with 7 bases remaining between them. The CDR3 protein is CASSVGVSSYEQYV. In DNA, the CDR3 is TGTGCCAGCAGCGTAGGTGTAAGCTCCTACGAGCAGTACGTC.

The V gene is TRBV7-9, the J gene TRBJ1-1; D ambiguous. The CDR3 runs to 14 residues. Germline V gene lookup returns CDR1 SEHNR and CDR2 FQNEAQ (reference sequence). V lost 3 bases and J 5 bases, leaving 13 bases between the germline ends. The DNA of the CDR3 is TGTGCCAGCAGCTTTTCCGCTGATATGACTGAAGCTTTCTTT. It is translated as CASSFSADMTEAFF.

For the CDR3, the DNA is TGTGCCAGCAGTCAAGACGGCAGGGGGCTGGACAATGAGCAGTTCTTC. Residues: CASSQDGRGLDNEQFF. The rearrangement joins TRBV11-2 to TRBJ2-1; 8 positions agree with TRBD1. The germline gives CDR1 SGHAT, CDR2 FQNNGV. V lost 6 bases, J lost 5 bases, and 12 bases stayed unmatched. The CDR3 is 16 amino acids. Filled out from reference TRBV11-2 and TRBJ2-1, the complete variable domain reads EAGVAQSPRYKIIEKRQSVAFWCNPISGHATLYWYQQILGQGPKLLIQFQNNGVVDDSQLPKDRFSAERLKGVDSTLKIQPAKLEDSAVYLCASSQDGRGLDNEQFFGPGTRLTVL.

The chain couples TRBV14 to TRBJ2-3; TRBD2 matches 7 bases. After removal of 2 bases from V and 4 bases from J, the junction contained 6 bases not matched to a gene. The CDR3 runs to 15 residues. Germline values: CDR1 SGHDN, CDR2 FVKESK. CDR3 sequence: CASSQLGGRADTQYF. The DNA for the CDR3 is TGTGCCAGCAGCCAATTAGGAGGGAGGGCAGATACGCAGTATTTT.

The rearrangement uses TRBV6-5 and TRBJ2-7; unclear D gene. The CDR3 spans 14 residues. In germline, CDR1 is MNHEY, CDR2 SVGAGI. V was cut by 5 bases and J by 0 bases, with 11 bases left in between. CDR3 sequence (DNA): TGTGCCAGCAGTCGTAGCCCGCGCTCCTACGAGCAGTACTTC. This gives the protein CASSRSPRSYEQYF.

The chain recombines TRBV4-2 with TRBJ2-7; possible D gene TRBD1, 6 bases. The CDR3 sequence is 17 residues long. The V and J ends lost 1 base and 3 bases respectively, with 19 bases between them. Germline V lookup: CDR1 LGHNA, CDR2 YNFKEQ. The CDR3: CASSQARPSGTIYEQYV. For the CDR3, the DNA is TGTGCCAGCAGCCAAGCCCGACCCTCCGGGACAATCTACGAGCAGTACGTC.

This clone was counted only a few times. V gene TRBV7-9 combines with J gene TRBJ1-2; D may be TRBD1 (5 bases). This CDR3 is 17 amino acids long. The germline V and J ends were trimmed by 4 bases and 5 bases, with 23 bases remaining between them. The V gene's germline CDR1 is SEHNR and CDR2 FQNEAQ (reference sequence). CDR3 loop: CASSSQAPSRRGYGYTF. DNA for the CDR3: TGTGCCAGCAGCTCCCAGGCCCCCTCTCGGAGGGGTTATGGCTACACCTTC.

V is TRBV7-9 and J is TRBJ2-2; TRBD2 agrees at 8 bases. CDR3 length: 17 residues. Per the germline V gene, CDR1 is SEHNR and CDR2 is FQNEAQ (reference sequence). V lost 2 bases and J lost 0; bases outside the gene matches: 5. The CDR3 DNA sequence: TGTGCCAGCAGCTTAAGCTCCGGGAGGGCGAACACCGGGGAGCTGTTTTTT. Translated: CASSLSSGRANTGELFF. The variable domain in full, completed from reference TRBV7-9 and TRBJ2-2, reads DTGVSQNPRHKITKRGQNVTFRCDPISEHNRLYWYRQTLGQGPEFLTYFQNEAQLEKSRLLSDRFSAERPKGSFSTLEIQRTEQGDSAMYLCASSLSSGRANTGELFFGEGSRLTVL.

The chain links TRBV9 to TRBJ2-5; possible D gene TRBD2, 7 bases. Germline assignment: CDR1 SGDLS and CDR2 YYNGEE. CDR3 size: 16 residues. Trimming removed 4 bases at V and 1 base at J, with 17 bases between. CDR3: CASSPRGGARQETQYF. CDR3 DNA sequence: TGTGCCAGCAGCCCCAGAGGGGGGGCCCGCCAAGAGACCCAGTACTTC.

This clone was picked up a small number of times. This rearrangement joins TRBV7-9 to TRBJ1-2; D gene ambiguous. The V end was cut by 4 bases, the J end by 5 bases, with 20 bases between. The V gene's germline CDR1 is SEHNR and CDR2 FQNEAQ (reference sequence). This CDR3 contains 16 residues. CDR3 in amino acids: CASSSSTVEVGYGYTF. The CDR3 DNA follows: TGTGCCAGCAGCTCATCGACCGTGGAGGTCGGATATGGCTACACCTTC.

The chain carries TRBV9 and TRBJ1-2; 9 bases agree with TRBD1. Looked up from germline, CDR1 is SGDLS and CDR2 is YYNGEE. The CDR3 sequence is 15 residues long. Trimming took 4 bases from V and 2 from J; bases not matched to a gene: 6. For the CDR3, the DNA is TGTGCCAGCAGCCCCCGACAGGGGGTGAACTATGGCTACACCTTC. Translating it yields CASSPRQGVNYGYTF.

V is TRBV5-6 and J is TRBJ2-5; possible D gene TRBD1, 5 bases. Trimming stripped 0 bases from V and 0 bases from J, with 9 bases between. From germline, CDR1 is SGHDT and CDR2 YYEEEE. The CDR3 consists of 15 residues. CDR3 amino acids: CASSLGQPYQETQYF. The CDR3 DNA is TGTGCCAGCAGCTTGGGACAGCCGTACCAAGAGACCCAGTACTTC.

The chain combines TRBV5-4 with TRBJ2-7; 10 bases fit TRBD1. This CDR3 spans 14 amino acids. Germline V gene data show CDR1 as SGHNT and CDR2 as YYREEE (reference sequence). Losses at the gene ends were 4 bases for V and 3 bases for J; bases not matched to a gene: 4. The CDR3 region is CASSQGTGVYEQYF. Written as DNA, the CDR3 is TGTGCCAGCAGCCAAGGGACAGGGGTCTACGAGCAGTACTTC.

V gene TRBV30 combines with J gene TRBJ2-1; 9 bases match TRBD2. The CDR3 is made up of 13 amino acids. CDR1 and CDR2 (germline): GTSNPN, SVGIG (reference sequence). V was pared by 3 bases and J by 12 bases, with 9 bases of the junction left unmatched. As DNA, the CDR3 is TGTGCCTGGAGGGAGACCGGACTAGCGACGCAGTTCTTC. This sequence encodes CAWRETGLATQFF.